One and the same sample provided the 10 T cell receptor beta chains below, sequenced in a study of shared clonotypes between healthy human individuals. Sequenced by immunoSEQ multiplex PCR; TCRdb stores in-frame clones only, minus some. The sample includes over a million clones, 70% to 80% seen only once; the top ten take roughly 0.57%. Sample: memory CD4+ T cells from PBMCs. Specified subset: CD45RA-negative fraction. The receptors stem from a man younger than 30 in good health. Some clones in this sample may be carry-over from other donors' samples.

This chain joins TRBV25-1 and TRBJ1-3; D unclear. Looked up from germline, CDR1 is MGHDK and CDR2 is SYGVNS. With 3 bases removed from V and 0 bases from J, the gap between germline ends came to 6 bases. This CDR3 has 14 residues. The DNA of the CDR3 is TGTGCCAGCAGTGACGCTATCTCTGGAAACACCATATATTTT. It encodes CASSDAISGNTIYF. Full variable domain (remainder filled in from reference TRBV25-1 and TRBJ1-3): EADIYQTPRYLVIGTGKKITLECSQTMGHDKMYWYQQDPGMELHLIHYSYGVNSTEKGDLSSESTVSRIRTEHFPLTLESARPSHTSQYLCASSDAISGNTIYFGEGSWLTVV.

The CDR3 spells CASSYSGDRNQPQHF. The CDR3 nucleotides are TGTGCCAGCAGTTACTCAGGGGACAGAAATCAGCCCCAGCATTTT. The chain links TRBV6-6 to TRBJ1-5; 7 nucleotides match TRBD1. With 0 bases clipped from V and 4 bases from J, the junction kept 3 bases outside the gene matches. The CDR3 has 15 residues. Germline CDR1 reads MNHNY; CDR2 reads SVGAGI (reference sequence).

The chain has TRBV28 and TRBJ1-2; 11 bases agree with TRBD1. CDR1 is MDHEN, CDR2 SYDVKM, per germline. This CDR3 contains 15 residues. After removal of 4 bases from V and 6 bases from J, the junction contained 7 bases not matched to a gene. The CDR3: CASSSRDRGIHGYTF. CDR3 in DNA: TGTGCCAGCAGTTCCCGGGACAGGGGGATTCATGGCTACACCTTC.

This clone was counted between two and nine times. V and J are TRBV2 and TRBJ1-4, with D unclear. V lost 6 bases and J lost 8, with 13 bases in between. Per germline, CDR1 SNHLY and CDR2 FYNNEI. The CDR3 covers 13 residues. The CDR3 sequence is CASSYVPAEKLFF. As DNA, the CDR3 is TGTGCCAGCAGCTACGTTCCGGCAGAAAAACTGTTTTTT.

The chain has TRBV30 and TRBJ1-2; D is perhaps TRBD1 (5 bases). The CDR3 is 14 amino acids. The germline gives CDR1 GTSNPN, CDR2 SVGIG (reference sequence). The V end was cut by 3 bases, the J end by 6 bases, with 17 bases between. The CDR3, as DNA: TGTGCCTGGAGAGCGACAGCCCGAAGGGATGGCTACACCTTC. Amino acids: CAWRATARRDGYTF.

The chain joins TRBV10-1 to TRBJ1-2, with D hard to call. Germline CDR1 and CDR2: WNHNN and SYGVQD (reference sequence). Trimming took off 8 bases at V and 2 bases at J, with 12 bases between the two ends. The CDR3 length is 13 residues. As DNA, the CDR3 is TGCGCCAGCCCTCCGGCAACCAACTATGGCTACACCTTC. Its protein product is CASPPATNYGYTF.

Concerning this clone itself: This sequence is one base from a far larger clone and is likely a read error. The sample has other DNA sequences that encode this CDR3 too. The chain uses TRBV10-3 and TRBJ2-5; D may be TRBD2 (5 bases). The CDR3 extends over 15 amino acids. Per the germline V gene, CDR1 is ENHRY and CDR2 is SYGVKD. The ends were cut back, 2 bases at V and 1 base at J, with 11 bases in the middle. CDR3 amino acids: CAISEARTPQETQYF. The CDR3 coding sequence is TGTGCCATCAGTGAGGCCCGGACTCCCCAAGAGACCCAGTACTTC.

The chain carries TRBV5-1 and TRBJ2-7; 10 bases line up with TRBD2. The CDR3 has 15 amino acids. The V and J ends lost 5 bases and 3 bases, in that order; junction bases with no gene match: 8. Germline V gene lookup returns CDR1 SGHRS and CDR2 YFSETQ. CDR3 residues: CASRRGLAAFYEQYF. Written as DNA, the CDR3 is TGCGCCAGCAGGAGAGGACTAGCGGCCTTCTACGAGCAGTACTTC. Complete variable domain (other parts from reference TRBV5-1 and TRBJ2-7): KAGVTQTPRYLIKTRGQQVTLSCSPISGHRSVSWYQQTPGQGLQFLFEYFSETQRNKGNFPGRFSGRQFSNSRSEMNVSTLELGDSALYLCASRRGLAAFYEQYFGPGTRLTVT.

This clone was counted at least ten times. This chain connects TRBV9 to TRBJ2-5, with unresolved D. V lost 0 bases and J 5 bases, leaving 17 bases between the germline ends. The CDR3 is 16 amino acids. The germline V gene encodes CDR1 SGDLS and CDR2 YYNGEE. CDR3 bases: TGTGCCAGCAGCGTAGGATTCCAGCCCCTCGAGGAGACCCAGTACTTC. It specifies CASSVGFQPLEETQYF.

This clone occurred once. The J gene is TRBJ2-1, the V gene TRBV7-8; D is uncertain. Germline-derived CDR1 and CDR2 are SGHVS and FQNEAQ. There are 15 residues in the CDR3. Between the trimmed V and J ends, which lost 1 base and 4 bases, there was a span of 11 bases. CDR3 region: CASSLEAWRYNEQFF. CDR3 DNA: TGTGCCAGCAGCTTAGAGGCCTGGAGATACAATGAGCAGTTCTTC. Drawing the rest from reference TRBV7-8 and TRBJ2-1, the complete variable domain is GAGVSQSPRYKVAKRGQDVALRCDPISGHVSLFWYQQALGQGPEFLTYFQNEAQLDKSGLPSDRFFAERPEGSVSTLKIQRTQQEDSAVYLCASSLEAWRYNEQFFGPGTRLTVL.